This passage covers 14 T cell receptor beta chains from one sample sequenced in a study of T-cell reconstitution after alpha-beta-depleted transplantation in children (dated by TCRdb to about 2016). In the paper's terms, the treatment or condition label means: allogeneic hematopoietic cell transplantation with graft depleted of TCRalphabeta T cells and CD19 B cells. To prepare the library, PCR was applied. TCRdb lists the instrument as Illumina HiSeq 2500. Molecular barcoding was employed in the preparation of TCR libraries, with unique molecular identifiers being used to normalize TCRbeta repertoire quantification. TCRdb handled the public reads itself, with Q25 trimming in fastp and clone calling in MiXCR, and kept productive beta chains. Rows with one shared CDR3 protein collapse into an entry with the most common genes and DNA. This sample comprises approximately 1,000,000 distinct CDR3 sequences, about 29% of them detected only once. Of the sample, more than 25% is held by the ten largest clones.

The sample in question was PBMCs, mostly from graft donor cells, obtained 360 days after TCRalphabeta/CD19-depleted stem cell transplant. The source is a boy less than two years old who had a stem cell transplant for SCID, so the T cells may come from the graft donor.

The gene calls are TRBV6-5 and TRBJ2-3; possibly TRBD1 for D (5 bases). Germline V gives CDR1 MNHEY, CDR2 SVGAGI. The CDR3 spans 17 residues. V was clipped by 4 bases and J by 4 bases, with 21 bases between them. CDR3 DNA: TGTGCCAGCAGTTCCACCCGCGGATCCCAGGGTCCAGATACGCAGTATTTT. Translating gives CASSSTRGSQGPDTQYF.

V usage is TRBV10-2 and J usage is TRBJ2-5, with TRBD1 as a possible D gene (5 bases). V gave up 10 bases and J gave up 4 bases, with 16 bases separating them. Germline V gene lookup returns CDR1 WSHSY and CDR2 SAAADI. This CDR3 comprises 13 residues. CDR3 sequence reads: CATNHRPGETQYF. CDR3 coding DNA: TGCGCCACCAACCACAGGCCTGGAGAGACCCAGTACTTC.

This clonotype turned up a few times. V and J are TRBV5-1 and TRBJ2-1; weak D call: TRBD2 (6 bases). The CDR3 is made up of 16 amino acids. The ends were cut back, 0 bases at V and 8 bases at J, with 18 bases in the middle. Germline CDR1 is SGHRS and CDR2 is YFSETQ. DNA of the CDR3: TGCGCCAGCAGCTTGGACGGGGGTTTCCTCTTGGATGAGCAGTTCTTC. Protein sequence: CASSLDGGFLLDEQFF.

This clonotype was found a few times. The genes are TRBV28 and TRBJ2-7, with TRBD2 identical over 8 bases. This CDR3 has 15 amino acids. V gave up 6 bases and J gave up 2 bases; unmatched junction bases: 9. CDR1 MDHEN and CDR2 SYDVKM come from the germline V gene. The CDR3 is CASSLSGAAPYEQYF. The CDR3 coding sequence is TGTGCCAGCAGCCTTAGCGGGGCCGCCCCCTACGAGCAGTACTTC.

The chain uses TRBV5-1 and TRBJ2-3; D might be TRBD1 (6 bases). V was cut by 4 bases and J by 0 bases, with 12 bases left in between. Germline V gene lookup returns CDR1 SGHRS and CDR2 YFSETQ. This CDR3 comprises 15 residues. DNA of the CDR3: TGCGCCAGCAGCCCGACAGGTTCTAGCACAGATACGCAGTATTTT. It specifies CASSPTGSSTDTQYF.

V and J are TRBV6-1 and TRBJ1-1, with unresolved D. Trimming removed 2 bases from V and 2 bases from J, with 9 bases in between. The CDR3 is 14 amino acids. Germline CDR1 reads MNHNS; CDR2 reads SASEGT. In nucleotides, the CDR3 is TGTGCCAGCAGTGAATTCAGGATTAACACTGAAGCTTTCTTT. It is translated as CASSEFRINTEAFF.

The chain joins TRBV3-1 to TRBJ2-6; 8 bases are a match to TRBD1. V shed 6 bases and J 0 bases; nucleotides not matched to a gene: 13. CDR1 and CDR2 from the germline V gene are LGHDT and YNNKEL (reference sequence). The CDR3 length is 19 residues. The CDR3 reads CASSLTLGQVDSGANVLTF. CDR3 nucleotide sequence: TGTGCCAGCAGTCTGACGTTGGGACAGGTCGACTCTGGGGCCAACGTCCTGACTTTC.

The chain is built from TRBV28 and TRBJ1-3; D remains unclear. V dropped 3 bases and J dropped 2 bases, with 17 bases sitting between them. This CDR3 is 17 amino acids long. CDR1 and CDR2 (germline): MDHEN, SYDVKM. The CDR3 spells CASSFSVVGTAGNTIYF. CDR3 bases: TGTGCCAGCAGTTTCTCTGTCGTGGGAACCGCTGGAAACACCATATATTTT.

In this sample, this clonotype turned up once. J is TRBJ2-1 and V is TRBV7-2, with D perhaps matching TRBD1 (5 bases). The CDR3 totals 15 residues. Per germline, CDR1 SGHTA and CDR2 FQGNSA. Trimming pared 4 bases from V and 2 bases from J, leaving 12 bases between. The CDR3 DNA is TGTGCCAGCAGCTGGATTAGGGGTCCCTACAATGAGCAGTTCTTC. Translated: CASSWIRGPYNEQFF.

The chain links TRBV18 to TRBJ2-1; perhaps TRBD2 as D (6 bases). V lost 2 bases, J lost 9 bases, and 17 bases lay in between. Germline CDR1 reads KGHSH; CDR2 reads LQKENI. CDR3 length: 15 residues. The CDR3 region is CASSPIGGTRVEQFF. The CDR3 nucleotides are TGTGCCAGCTCACCAATAGGTGGGACTCGAGTTGAGCAGTTCTTC.

This clonotype was found a few times. The V call is TRBV5-5, the J call TRBJ2-2; no clear D gene. Trimming left V 4 bases short and J 5 bases short, with 15 bases between. The CDR3 consists of 15 residues. The V gene's germline CDR1 is SGHKS and CDR2 YYEKEE (reference sequence). The CDR3 protein is CASSLGQRWTGELFF. CDR3 DNA sequence: TGTGCCAGCAGCCTCGGGCAGCGTTGGACCGGGGAGCTGTTTTTT.

V gene TRBV5-1 combines with J gene TRBJ2-1; the match to TRBD1 covers 9 bases. With V trimmed by 4 bases and J by 0 bases, 2 bases remained unmatched. The CDR3 runs to 15 residues. Germline V gives CDR1 SGHRS, CDR2 YFSETQ. CDR3 DNA: TGCGCCAGCAGCCGGACAGGGGTCTCCTACAATGAGCAGTTCTTC. Its protein product is CASSRTGVSYNEQFF. Supplemented by reference TRBV5-1 and TRBJ2-1, the full variable domain reads KAGVTQTPRYLIKTRGQQVTLSCSPISGHRSVSWYQQTPGQGLQFLFEYFSETQRNKGNFPGRFSGRQFSNSRSEMNVSTLELGDSALYLCASSRTGVSYNEQFFGPGTRLTVL.

This chain links TRBV7-8 with TRBJ2-7; no firm D call. The CDR3 loop spans 14 amino acids. Trimming pared 8 bases from V and 0 bases from J, leaving 14 bases between. Germline assignment: CDR1 SGHVS and CDR2 FQNEAQ. DNA of the CDR3: TGTGCCAGCGTACTGTCGAGCTTCTCCTACGAGCAGTACTTC. Translation: CASVLSSFSYEQYF.

The CDR3 region is CASQRSRADTQYF. CDR3 in DNA: TGTGCCAGCCAGCGATCGCGCGCAGATACGCAGTATTTT. The chain joins TRBV28 to TRBJ2-3; no clear D gene. There are 13 residues in the CDR3. The V end lost 8 bases, the J end lost 4 bases, and 13 bases lay between the germline ends. From germline, CDR1 is MDHEN and CDR2 SYDVKM. The variable domain in full, completed from reference TRBV28 and TRBJ2-3, reads DVKVTQSSRYLVKRTGEKVFLECVQDMDHENMFWYRQDPGLGLRLIYFSYDVKMKEKGDIPEGYSVSREKKERFSLILESASTNQTSMYLCASQRSRADTQYFGPGTRLTVL.